This TCR beta chain was observed in a study of blood T cell repertoires in COVID-19. TCRdb's table, derived via immunoSEQ multiplex PCR, lists solely in-frame clones and lacks some. This sample yields 250,000 to 350,000 clones, of which about nine tenths are seen a single time; approximately 2.2% belongs to the top ten. Germline lookup yields CDR1 SGDLS and CDR2 YYNGEE. The V and J ends lost 6 bases and 1 base respectively, with 14 bases between them. This CDR3 contains 15 residues. The chain couples TRBV9 to TRBJ2-1, with D perhaps matching TRBD2 (6 bases). Sequenced material: peripheral blood. This clonotype was sampled from a man younger than 35 with active or convalescent COVID-19. In nucleotides, the CDR3 is TGTGCCAGCAACTTGGGGGGATTATCCTACAATGAGCAGTTCTTC. It yields the protein CASNLGGLSYNEQFF.